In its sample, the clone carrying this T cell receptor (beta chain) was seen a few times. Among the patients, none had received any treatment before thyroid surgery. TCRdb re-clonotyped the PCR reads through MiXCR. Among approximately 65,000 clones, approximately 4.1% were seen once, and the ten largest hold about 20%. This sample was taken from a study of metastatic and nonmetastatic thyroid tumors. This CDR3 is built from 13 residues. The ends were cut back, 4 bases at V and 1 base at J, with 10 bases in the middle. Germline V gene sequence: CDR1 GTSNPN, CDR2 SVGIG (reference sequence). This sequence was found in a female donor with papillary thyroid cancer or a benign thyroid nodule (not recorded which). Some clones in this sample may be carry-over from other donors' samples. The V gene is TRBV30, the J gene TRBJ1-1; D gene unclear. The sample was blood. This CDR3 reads CAWKEGRNTEAFF. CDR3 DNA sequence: TGTGCCTGGAAGGAGGGCCGGAACACTGAAGCTTTCTTT.